This T cell receptor beta chain comes out of a study of glioma-infiltrating T cells after dendritic cell vaccination. Study overall: The vaccine used monocyte-derived dendritic cells pulsed overnight with autologous tumor lysate.

Only a few counts were recorded for this clone. TCRB CDR3 was amplified from 2 ug genomic DNA or less. Assay: immunoSEQ multiplex PCR; the TCRdb copy retains only in-frame clones and omits some. In the table there are tens of thousands of clones, more than 75% of which are singletons. Described time point: after dendritic cell vaccination, including at tumor progression/relapse. Patients had residual fresh-frozen tumor tissue and more than two years of survival data. PBMC sampling occurred before vaccination, two weeks after the third dose, and at progression. Germline CDR1 and CDR2: SGHRS and YFSETQ. Deletions cut 4 bases from V and 6 bases from J, with 11 bases between. The CDR3 is 13 residues long.

The receptor comes from a human donor with glioblastoma. This chain joins TRBV5-1 and TRBJ2-1; D perhaps matches TRBD2 (6 bases). The material was blood, obtained after dendritic cell vaccination. CDR3 sequence (DNA): TGCGCCAGCAGCGTCAGGACTACCAATGAGCAGTTCTTC. Its translation: CASSVRTTNEQFF.